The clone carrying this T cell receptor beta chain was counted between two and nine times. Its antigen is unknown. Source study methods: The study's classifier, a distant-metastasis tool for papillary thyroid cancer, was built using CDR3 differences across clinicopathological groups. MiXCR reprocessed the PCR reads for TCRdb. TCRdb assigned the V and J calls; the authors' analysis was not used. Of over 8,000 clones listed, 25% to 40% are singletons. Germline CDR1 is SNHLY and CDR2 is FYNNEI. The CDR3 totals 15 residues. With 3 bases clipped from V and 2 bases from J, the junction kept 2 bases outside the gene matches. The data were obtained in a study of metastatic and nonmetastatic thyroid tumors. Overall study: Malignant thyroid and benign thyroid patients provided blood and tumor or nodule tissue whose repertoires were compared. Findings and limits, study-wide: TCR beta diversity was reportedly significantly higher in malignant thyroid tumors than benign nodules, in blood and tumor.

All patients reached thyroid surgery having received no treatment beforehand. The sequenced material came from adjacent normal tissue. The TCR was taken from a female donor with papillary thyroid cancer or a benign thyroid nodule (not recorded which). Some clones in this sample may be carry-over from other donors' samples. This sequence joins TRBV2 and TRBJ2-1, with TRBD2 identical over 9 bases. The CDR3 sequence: CASSDLAGTYNEQFF. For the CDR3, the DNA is TGTGCCAGCAGTGATCTAGCGGGAACCTACAATGAGCAGTTCTTC.